These 10 T cell receptor beta chains were all obtained from the same sample, sequenced in a study of monozygotic twins with inflammatory bowel disease. From the 5' RACE reads, TCRdb lists one entry per CDR3 protein and no DNA. The sample features about 450,000 distinct CDR3 sequences, with 2.4% in its top ten. The sequencing input was blood. Source of these receptors: a human donor with ulcerative colitis or Crohn's disease, or a healthy co-twin of an affected twin (not recorded which).

V gene TRBV7-2 combines with J gene TRBJ2-7; no DNA is available, so the TRBD1 call from TCRdb remains unchecked. This CDR3 has 14 amino acids. The germline CDR1 and CDR2 sequences are SGHTA and FQGNSA. The CDR3 reads CASSLGQPGDEQYF.

V and J are TRBV30 and TRBJ1-4. Germline V lookup: CDR1 GTSNPN, CDR2 SVGIG (reference sequence). This CDR3 has 13 amino acids. The CDR3 here is CAWRFPYGGILFF.

The chain is built from TRBV5-1 and TRBJ2-7; TCRdb calls TRBD1, which cannot be checked without DNA. Germline V gene sequence: CDR1 SGHRS, CDR2 YFSETQ. This CDR3 is 15 amino acids long. This chain's CDR3 is CASSLVQGPSYEQYF. The entire variable domain, with the rest obtained from reference TRBV5-1 and TRBJ2-7, is as follows: KAGVTQTPRYLIKTRGQQVTLSCSPISGHRSVSWYQQTPGQGLQFLFEYFSETQRNKGNFPGRFSGRQFSNSRSEMNVSTLELGDSALYLCASSLVQGPSYEQYFGPGTRLTVT.

CDR3 region: CSARTSGPRDTGELFF. V gene TRBV20-1 combines with J gene TRBJ2-2; with no DNA, the TCRdb D assignment of TRBD2 cannot be verified. Germline CDR1 and CDR2: DFQATT and SNEGSKA (reference sequence). This CDR3 is built from 16 residues.

This rearrangement joins TRBV20-1 to TRBJ2-7; with no DNA, the TCRdb D assignment of TRBD2 cannot be verified. Germline V CDR1 and CDR2: DFQATT, SNEGSKA (reference sequence). The CDR3 is 13 residues long. The CDR3 loop is CSAPGTSPYEQYF.

The rearrangement uses TRBV7-2 and TRBJ2-1. The CDR3 runs 15 residues. The V gene's germline CDR1 is SGHTA and CDR2 FQGNSA. CDR3 residues: CASSLSWGPYNEQFF. Supplemented by reference TRBV7-2 and TRBJ2-1, the full variable domain reads GAGVSQSPSNKVTEKGKDVELRCDPISGHTALYWYRQSLGQGLEFLIYFQGNSAPDKSGLPSDRFSAERTGGSVSTLTIQRTQQEDSAVYLCASSLSWGPYNEQFFGPGTRLTVL.

This chain uses TRBV6-1 with TRBJ2-2; TCRdb lists TRBD1, though no DNA is available to test this call. CDR3 length: 16 amino acids. CDR1 is MNHNS, CDR2 SASEGT, per germline. CDR3 sequence reads: CASIGLGAVNTGELFF.

J is TRBJ2-1 and V is TRBV18; TCRdb gives TRBD1 as the D gene, but with no DNA this cannot be confirmed. Germline-derived CDR1 and CDR2 are KGHSH and LQKENI. This CDR3 comprises 15 residues. This CDR3 reads CASSPPGTSLNEQFF.

The rearrangement uses TRBV11-2 and TRBJ1-1; the TRBD1 assignment by TCRdb is unverifiable without DNA. Germline V gene lookup returns CDR1 SGHAT and CDR2 FQNNGV. The CDR3 spans 12 residues. The CDR3 loop is CASKETGPGAFF.

CDR3 residues: CASSAQGGRNTGELFF. The rearrangement joins TRBV7-2 to TRBJ2-2; absent DNA, TCRdb's TRBD1 call cannot be checked. CDR1 is SGHTA, CDR2 FQGNSA, per germline. The CDR3 length is 16 residues.